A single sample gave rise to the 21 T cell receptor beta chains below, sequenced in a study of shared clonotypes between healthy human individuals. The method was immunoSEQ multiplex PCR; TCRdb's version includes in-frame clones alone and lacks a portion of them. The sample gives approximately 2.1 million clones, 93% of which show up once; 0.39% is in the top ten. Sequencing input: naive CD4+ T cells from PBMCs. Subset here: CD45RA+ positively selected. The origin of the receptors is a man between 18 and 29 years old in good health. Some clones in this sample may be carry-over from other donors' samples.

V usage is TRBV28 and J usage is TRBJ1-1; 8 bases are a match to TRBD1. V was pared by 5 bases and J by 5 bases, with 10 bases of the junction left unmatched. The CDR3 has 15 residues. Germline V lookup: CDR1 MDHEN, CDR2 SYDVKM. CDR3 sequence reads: CASSEPRGRWTEAFF. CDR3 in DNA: TGTGCCAGCAGTGAGCCCAGGGGGCGATGGACTGAAGCTTTCTTT.

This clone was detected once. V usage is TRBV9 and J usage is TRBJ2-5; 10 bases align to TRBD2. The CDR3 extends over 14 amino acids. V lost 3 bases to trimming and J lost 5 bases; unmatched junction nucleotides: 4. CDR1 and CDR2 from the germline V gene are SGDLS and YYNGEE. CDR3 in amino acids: CASSAGTSAETQYF. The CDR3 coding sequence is TGTGCCAGCAGCGCCGGGACTAGCGCGGAGACCCAGTACTTC.

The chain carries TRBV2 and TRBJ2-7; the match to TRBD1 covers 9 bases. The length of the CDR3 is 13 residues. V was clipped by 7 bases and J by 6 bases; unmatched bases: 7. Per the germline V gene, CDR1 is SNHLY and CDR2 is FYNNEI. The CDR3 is CASTGTGLLEQYF. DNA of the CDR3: TGTGCCAGCACGGGGACAGGGCTCCTCGAGCAGTACTTC.

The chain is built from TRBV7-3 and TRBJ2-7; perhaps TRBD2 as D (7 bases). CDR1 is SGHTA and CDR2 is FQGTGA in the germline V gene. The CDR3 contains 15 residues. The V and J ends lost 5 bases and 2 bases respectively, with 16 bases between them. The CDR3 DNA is TGTGCCAGCAGCCCTGACGGGGGGCGAACCTACGAGCAGTACTTC. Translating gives CASSPDGGRTYEQYF.

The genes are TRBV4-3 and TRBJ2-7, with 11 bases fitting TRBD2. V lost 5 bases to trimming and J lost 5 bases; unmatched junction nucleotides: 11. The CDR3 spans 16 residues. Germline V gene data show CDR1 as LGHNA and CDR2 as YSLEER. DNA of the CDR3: TGCGCCAGCAGCGGAAGCTTAGCGGGAGGGCCCCACGAGCAGTACTTC. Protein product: CASSGSLAGGPHEQYF.

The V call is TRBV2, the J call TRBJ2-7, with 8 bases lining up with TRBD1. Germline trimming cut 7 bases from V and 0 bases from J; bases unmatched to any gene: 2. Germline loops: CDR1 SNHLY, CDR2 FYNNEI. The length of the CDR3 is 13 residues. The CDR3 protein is CASTGGTSYEQYF. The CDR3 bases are TGTGCCAGCACAGGGGGCACCTCCTACGAGCAGTACTTC.

This CDR3 reads CASSNREKLFF. CDR3 DNA: TGTGCCAGCAGTAACCGTGAAAAACTGTTTTTT. The V and J genes are TRBV2 and TRBJ1-4; D is unresolved. V gave up 5 bases and J gave up 7 bases, with 5 bases separating them. The CDR3 consists of 11 residues. Germline values: CDR1 SNHLY, CDR2 FYNNEI.

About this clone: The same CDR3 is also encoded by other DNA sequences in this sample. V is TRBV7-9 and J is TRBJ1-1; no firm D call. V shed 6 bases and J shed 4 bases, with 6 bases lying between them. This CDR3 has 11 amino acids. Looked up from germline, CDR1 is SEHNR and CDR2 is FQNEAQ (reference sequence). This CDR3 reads CASSPGTEAFF. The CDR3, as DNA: TGTGCCAGCAGTCCGGGCACTGAAGCTTTCTTT. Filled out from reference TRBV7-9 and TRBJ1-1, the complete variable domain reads DTGVSQNPRHKITKRGQNVTFRCDPISEHNRLYWYRQTLGQGPEFLTYFQNEAQLEKSRLLSDRFSAERPKGSFSTLEIQRTEQGDSAMYLCASSPGTEAFFGQGTRLTVV.

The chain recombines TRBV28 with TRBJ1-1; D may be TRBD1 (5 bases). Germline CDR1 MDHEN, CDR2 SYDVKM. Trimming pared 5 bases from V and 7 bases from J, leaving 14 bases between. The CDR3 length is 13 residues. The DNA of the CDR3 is TGTGCCAGCAGTCCAGGGTCAGAACATGAAGCTTTCTTT. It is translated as CASSPGSEHEAFF. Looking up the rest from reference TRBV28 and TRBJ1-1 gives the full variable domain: DVKVTQSSRYLVKRTGEKVFLECVQDMDHENMFWYRQDPGLGLRLIYFSYDVKMKEKGDIPEGYSVSREKKERFSLILESASTNQTSMYLCASSPGSEHEAFFGQGTRLTVV.

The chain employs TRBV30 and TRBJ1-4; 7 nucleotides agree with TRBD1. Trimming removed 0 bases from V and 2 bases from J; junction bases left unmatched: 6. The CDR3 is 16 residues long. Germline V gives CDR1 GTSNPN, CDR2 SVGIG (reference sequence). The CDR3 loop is CAWSVKQGVTNEKLFF. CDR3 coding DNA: TGTGCCTGGAGTGTAAAGCAGGGGGTTACTAATGAAAAACTGTTTTTT.

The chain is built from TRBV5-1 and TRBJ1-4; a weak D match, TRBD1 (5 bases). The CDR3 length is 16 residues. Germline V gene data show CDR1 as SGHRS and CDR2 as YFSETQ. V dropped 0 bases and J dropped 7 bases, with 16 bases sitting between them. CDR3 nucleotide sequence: TGCGCCAGCAGCTTGGGGACCGGATGGGGGGTTGAAAAACTGTTTTTT. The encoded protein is CASSLGTGWGVEKLFF.

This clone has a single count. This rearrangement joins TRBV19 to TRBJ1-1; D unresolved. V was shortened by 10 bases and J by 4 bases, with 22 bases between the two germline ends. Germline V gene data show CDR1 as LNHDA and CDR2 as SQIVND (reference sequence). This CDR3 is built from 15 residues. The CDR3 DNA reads TGTGCCACCCTCGAACCAGGTCGGGTTAGCACTGAAGCTTTCTTT. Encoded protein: CATLEPGRVSTEAFF. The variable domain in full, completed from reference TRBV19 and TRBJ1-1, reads DGGITQSPKYLFRKEGQNVTLSCEQNLNHDAMYWYRQDPGQGLRLIYYSQIVNDFQKGDIAEGYSVSREKKESFPLTVTSAQKNPTAFYLCATLEPGRVSTEAFFGQGTRLTVV.

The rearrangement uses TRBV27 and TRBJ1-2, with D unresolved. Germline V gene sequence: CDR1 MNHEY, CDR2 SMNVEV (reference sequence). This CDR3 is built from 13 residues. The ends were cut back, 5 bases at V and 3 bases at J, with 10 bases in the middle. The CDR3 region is CASSATWDYGYTF. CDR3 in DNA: TGTGCCAGCAGTGCTACCTGGGACTATGGCTACACCTTC.

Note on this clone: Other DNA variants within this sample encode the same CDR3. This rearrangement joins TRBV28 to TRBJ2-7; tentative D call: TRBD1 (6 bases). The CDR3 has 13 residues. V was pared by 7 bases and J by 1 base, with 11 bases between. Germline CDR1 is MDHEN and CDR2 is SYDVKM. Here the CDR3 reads CASTGTPSYEQYF. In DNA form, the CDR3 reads TGTGCCAGCACCGGGACACCTTCCTACGAGCAGTACTTC.

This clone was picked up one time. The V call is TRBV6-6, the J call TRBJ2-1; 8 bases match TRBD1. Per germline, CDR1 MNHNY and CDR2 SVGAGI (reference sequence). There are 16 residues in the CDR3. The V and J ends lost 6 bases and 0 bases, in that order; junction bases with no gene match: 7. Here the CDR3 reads CASRSRQGSSYNEQFF. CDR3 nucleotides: TGTGCCAGCAGGTCCCGACAGGGGAGCTCCTACAATGAGCAGTTCTTC.

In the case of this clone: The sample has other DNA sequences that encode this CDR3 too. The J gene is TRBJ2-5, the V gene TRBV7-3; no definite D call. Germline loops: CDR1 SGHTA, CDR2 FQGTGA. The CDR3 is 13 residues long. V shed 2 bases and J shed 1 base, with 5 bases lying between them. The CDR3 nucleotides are TGTGCCAGCAGCTTAGTGGCCCAAGAGACCCAGTACTTC. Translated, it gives CASSLVAQETQYF.

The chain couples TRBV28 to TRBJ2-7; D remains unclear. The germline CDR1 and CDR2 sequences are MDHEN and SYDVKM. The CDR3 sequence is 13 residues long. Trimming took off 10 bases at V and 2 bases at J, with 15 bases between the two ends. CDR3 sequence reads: CANPLAEAYEQYF. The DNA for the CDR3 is TGTGCCAATCCTTTGGCAGAAGCCTACGAGCAGTACTTC.

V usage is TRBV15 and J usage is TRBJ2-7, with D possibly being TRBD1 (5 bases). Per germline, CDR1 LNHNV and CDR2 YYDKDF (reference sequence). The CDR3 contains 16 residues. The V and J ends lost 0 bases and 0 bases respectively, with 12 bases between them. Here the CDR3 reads CATSRDAGPSSYEQYF. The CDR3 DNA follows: TGTGCCACCAGCAGAGATGCAGGGCCGAGCTCCTACGAGCAGTACTTC.

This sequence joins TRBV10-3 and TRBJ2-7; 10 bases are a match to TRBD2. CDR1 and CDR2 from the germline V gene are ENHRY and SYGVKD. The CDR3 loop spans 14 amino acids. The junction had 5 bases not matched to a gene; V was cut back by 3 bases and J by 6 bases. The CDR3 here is CAISEGLAGAEQYF. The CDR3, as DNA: TGTGCCATCAGTGAAGGGCTAGCGGGAGCCGAGCAGTACTTC.

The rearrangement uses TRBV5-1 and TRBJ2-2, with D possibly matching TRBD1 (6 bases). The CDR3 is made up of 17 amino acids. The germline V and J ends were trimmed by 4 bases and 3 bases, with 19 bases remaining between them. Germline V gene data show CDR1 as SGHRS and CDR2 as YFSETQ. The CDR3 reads CASSGTGSPADTGELFF. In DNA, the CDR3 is TGCGCCAGCAGCGGAACAGGGAGCCCCGCCGACACCGGGGAGCTGTTTTTT.

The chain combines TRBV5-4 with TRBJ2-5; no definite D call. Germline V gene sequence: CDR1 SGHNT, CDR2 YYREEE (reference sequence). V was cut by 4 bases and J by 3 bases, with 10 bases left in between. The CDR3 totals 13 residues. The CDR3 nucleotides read TGTGCCAGCAGCCCGCAGGACGAAGAGACCCAGTACTTC. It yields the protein CASSPQDEETQYF.